Below, 14 T cell receptor beta chains from the same sample are listed, as sequenced in a study of patients and donors after allogeneic stem cell transplantation. TCRdb re-analysed the RT-PCR reads in MiXCR, keeping a single row per CDR3 protein. The repertoire consists of about a million distinct CDR3 sequences, with roughly 18% occurring once and the leading ten covering roughly 6%. Sequencing used blood, either unsorted or a sorted T cell fraction (not recorded which). The receptors stem from a human donor who was either an allogeneic HSCT recipient or a stem cell or donor lymphocyte infusion donor (not recorded which). It is not recorded whose cells these are; they may come from a transplant donor.

This clonotype was seen more than once but under ten times. V usage is TRBV5-1 and J usage is TRBJ2-4; no clear D. Germline assignment: CDR1 SGHRS and CDR2 YFSETQ. CDR3 length: 13 residues. V lost 4 bases to trimming and J lost 4 bases, with 9 bases between them. The CDR3 protein is CASSTNSKNIQYF. The DNA of the CDR3 is TGCGCCAGCAGCACGAACAGTAAAAACATTCAGTACTTC.

This clonotype was observed a few times. The rearrangement joins TRBV19 to TRBJ2-1; 7 nucleotides agree with TRBD2. The CDR3 contains 15 residues. Germline CDR1 and CDR2: LNHDA and SQIVND (reference sequence). J lost 5 bases, V lost 9 bases, and 13 bases had no gene match. The CDR3 region has the DNA TGTGCCAGCCGATACGGGCCTAGCGGCAACAATGAGCAGTTCTTC. The encoded protein is CASRYGPSGNNEQFF. Filled out from reference TRBV19 and TRBJ2-1, the complete variable domain reads DGGITQSPKYLFRKEGQNVTLSCEQNLNHDAMYWYRQDPGQGLRLIYYSQIVNDFQKGDIAEGYSVSREKKESFPLTVTSAQKNPTAFYLCASRYGPSGNNEQFFGPGTRLTVL.

The chain couples TRBV6-1 to TRBJ1-2; D is possibly TRBD1 (5 bases). V lost 8 bases and J lost 8, with 18 bases in between. The CDR3 spans 13 residues. Germline CDR1 and CDR2: MNHNS and SASEGT. CDR3 nucleotide sequence: TGTGCCAGCTCATTGGGGCCTATAGGCGGCTACACCTTC. The encoded protein is CASSLGPIGGYTF.

J is TRBJ1-6 and V is TRBV6-5; 10 bases align to TRBD1. The CDR3 consists of 17 residues. V lost 2 bases, J lost 5 bases, and 6 bases stayed unmatched. The germline V gene has CDR1 MNHEY and CDR2 SVGAGI. Here the CDR3 DNA reads TGTGCCAGCAGTTACCGGAGACAGGGGGCAAATAATTCACCCCTCCACTTT. As protein: CASSYRRQGANNSPLHF.

This clonotype was counted between two and nine times. The chain has TRBV6-2 or TRBV6-3 and TRBJ2-2; the D gene is possibly TRBD2 (7 bases). V lost 6 bases and J lost 0, with 11 bases in between. Germline V gene data show CDR1 as MNHEY and CDR2 as SVGEGT. CDR3 length: 15 residues. The CDR3 spells CASRPRGPNTGELFF. The CDR3, as DNA: TGTGCCAGCAGGCCGCGGGGGCCGAACACCGGGGAGCTGTTTTTT.

The V gene is TRBV6-1, the J gene TRBJ2-3, with 7 bases fitting TRBD2. The CDR3 has 15 residues. V lost 0 bases and J lost 6; bases outside the gene matches: 6. Per germline, CDR1 MNHNS and CDR2 SASEGT. The CDR3 spells CASSEARGGTDTQYF. The CDR3 DNA sequence: TGTGCCAGCAGTGAAGCGCGCGGGGGAACGGATACGCAGTATTTT.

The V gene is TRBV20-1, the J gene TRBJ2-1; TRBD1 matches 12 bases. The junction had 6 bases not matched to a gene; V was cut back by 5 bases and J by 7 bases. The germline CDR1 and CDR2 sequences are DFQATT and SNEGSKA (reference sequence). The CDR3 is made up of 14 amino acids. CDR3 residues: CSARGTGGGNEQFF. CDR3 coding DNA: TGCAGTGCTCGCGGGACAGGGGGCGGGAATGAGCAGTTCTTC.

This clonotype was seen at least ten times. The chain is built from TRBV7-6 and TRBJ2-2; 8 bases align to TRBD2. Per the germline V gene, CDR1 is SGHVS and CDR2 is FNYEAQ. This CDR3 comprises 15 residues. Trimming took 4 bases from V and 2 from J; bases not matched to a gene: 3. In DNA form, the CDR3 reads TGTGCCAGCAGCTCGGGACTAGTTAACACCGGGGAGCTGTTTTTT. Amino acid sequence: CASSSGLVNTGELFF.

V is TRBV5-1 and J is TRBJ2-1, with 8 positions matching TRBD2. Germline V gene lookup returns CDR1 SGHRS and CDR2 YFSETQ. The CDR3 is 14 amino acids. With 4 bases clipped from V and 1 base from J, the junction kept 1 base outside the gene matches. For the CDR3, the DNA is TGCGCCAGCAGCCGGGAGGGGTCCTACAATGAGCAGTTCTTC. This sequence encodes CASSREGSYNEQFF.

This clonotype showed up just a few times. V gene TRBV5-5 combines with J gene TRBJ2-1, with 7 bases aligning to TRBD2. Per germline, CDR1 SGHKS and CDR2 YYEKEE (reference sequence). This CDR3 has 16 amino acids. J gave up 6 bases and V 2 bases, and 11 bases lay outside the gene matches. CDR3 bases: TGTGCCAGCAGCTTTTATCTGGGGGGGGTCTCCAATGAGCAGTTCTTC. The encoded protein is CASSFYLGGVSNEQFF.

The genes are TRBV12-3 or TRBV12-4 and TRBJ2-7; TRBD1 matches 7 bases. V lost 7 bases, J lost 4 bases, and 4 bases stayed unmatched. The CDR3 is made up of 12 amino acids. CDR3: CASTRQGYEQYF. DNA of the CDR3: TGTGCCAGCACTCGACAGGGATACGAGCAGTACTTC.

This clonotype occurred a few times. The rearrangement links TRBV6-2 or TRBV6-3 to TRBJ2-3; TRBD2 matches 12 bases. Trimming removed 2 bases from V and 2 bases from J; junction bases left unmatched: 5. There are 17 residues in the CDR3. Germline V CDR1 and CDR2: MNHEY, SVGEGT. The CDR3 DNA sequence: TGTGCCAGCAGTTACCCAAGACTAGCGGGGGTCACAGATACGCAGTATTTT. It translates to CASSYPRLAGVTDTQYF.

This clonotype was seen more than once but under ten times. A much larger clonotype is one base distant, so this may be a read error. The chain carries TRBV7-9 and TRBJ2-3; 8 bases agree with TRBD1. The CDR3 is 14 amino acids. Germline V gene data show CDR1 as SEHNR and CDR2 as FQNEAQ (reference sequence). Trimming at V came to 5 bases and at J to 1 base, leaving 2 bases not matched to a gene. The CDR3 DNA sequence: TGTGCCAGCAGCCGGGGACAGGGCACAGATACGCAGTATTTT. Its protein is CASSRGQGTDTQYF.

This clonotype has just a few counts. The rearrangement joins TRBV10-3 to TRBJ1-3; weak D call: TRBD1 (5 bases). Trimming took off 4 bases at V and 4 bases at J, with 20 bases between the two ends. Germline V CDR1 and CDR2: ENHRY, SYGVKD. This CDR3 has 17 amino acids. The DNA of the CDR3 is TGTGCCATCAGTGCGATTGGAGGCGTAGGGGACGGAAACACCATATATTTT. Translated, it gives CAISAIGGVGDGNTIYF.